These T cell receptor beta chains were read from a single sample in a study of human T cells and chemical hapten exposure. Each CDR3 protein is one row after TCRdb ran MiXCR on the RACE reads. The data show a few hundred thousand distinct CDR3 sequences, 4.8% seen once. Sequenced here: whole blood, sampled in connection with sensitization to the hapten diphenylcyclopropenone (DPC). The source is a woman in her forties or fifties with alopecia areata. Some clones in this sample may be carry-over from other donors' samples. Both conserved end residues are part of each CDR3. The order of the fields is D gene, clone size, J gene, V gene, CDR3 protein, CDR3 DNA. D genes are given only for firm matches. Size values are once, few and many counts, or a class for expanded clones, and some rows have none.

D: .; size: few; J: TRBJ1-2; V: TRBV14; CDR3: CASSQVATHNYGYTF; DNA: TGTGCCAGCAGCCAAGTGGCCACCCATAACTATGGCTACACCTTC
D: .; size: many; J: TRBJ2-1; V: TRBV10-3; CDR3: CAISDDVGNNEQFF; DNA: TGTGCCATCAGTGATGACGTAGGGAACAATGAGCAGTTCTTC
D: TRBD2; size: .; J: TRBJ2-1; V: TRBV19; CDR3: CASGLAGYNEQFF; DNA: TGTGCCAGCGGACTAGCGGGCTACAATGAGCAGTTCTTC
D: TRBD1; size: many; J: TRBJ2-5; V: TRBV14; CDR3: CASSPWTGLQETQYF; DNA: TGTGCCAGCAGCCCTTGGACAGGCCTCCAAGAGACCCAGTACTTC
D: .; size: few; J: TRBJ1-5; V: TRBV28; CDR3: CASRPGVFNQPQHF; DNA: TGTGCCAGCAGGCCAGGGGTTTTCAATCAGCCCCAGCATTTT
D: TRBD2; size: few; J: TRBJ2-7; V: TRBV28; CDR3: CASSLRETSGGGYEQYF; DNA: TGTGCCAGCAGTTTACGCGAGACTAGCGGGGGTGGGTACGAGCAGTACTTC
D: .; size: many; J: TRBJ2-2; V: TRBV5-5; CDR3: CASSFGGLSTGELFF; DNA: TGTGCCAGCAGCTTCGGGGGGCTCAGCACCGGGGAGCTGTTTTTT
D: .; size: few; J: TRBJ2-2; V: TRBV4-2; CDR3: CATADSNTGELFF; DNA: TGTGCCACCGCGGACTCGAACACCGGGGAGCTGTTTTTT
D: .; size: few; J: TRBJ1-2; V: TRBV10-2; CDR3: CASSERGRSYGYTF; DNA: TGCGCCAGCAGTGAGCGGGGGCGTAGCTATGGCTACACCTTC
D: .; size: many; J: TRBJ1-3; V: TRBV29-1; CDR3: CSVTGLSGNTIYF; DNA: TGCAGCGTTACAGGCCTCTCTGGAAACACCATATATTTT
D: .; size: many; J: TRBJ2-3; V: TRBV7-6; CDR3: CASSLGGTASTDTQYF; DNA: TGTGCCAGCAGCTTAGGGGGTACCGCTAGCACAGATACGCAGTATTTT
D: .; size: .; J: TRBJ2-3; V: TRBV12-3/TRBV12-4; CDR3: CASRDDYRATDTQYF; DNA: TGTGCCAGCAGGGACGATTACAGGGCAACAGATACGCAGTATTTT
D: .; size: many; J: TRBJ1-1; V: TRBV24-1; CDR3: CATRWGENTEAFF; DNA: TGTGCCACCAGATGGGGGGAGAACACTGAAGCTTTCTTT
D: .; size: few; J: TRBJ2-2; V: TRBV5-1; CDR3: CASSFLDDTGELFF; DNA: TGCGCCAGCAGCTTCTTGGATGATACCGGGGAGCTGTTTTTT
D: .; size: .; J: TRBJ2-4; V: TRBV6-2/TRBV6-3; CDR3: CASSVWATKNIQYF; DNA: TGTGCCAGCAGTGTCTGGGCGACCAAAAACATTCAGTACTTC
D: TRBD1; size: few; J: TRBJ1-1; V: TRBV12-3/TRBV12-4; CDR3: CASRPGQGRETEAFF; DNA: TGTGCCAGCAGACCGGGACAGGGGCGAGAGACTGAAGCTTTCTTT
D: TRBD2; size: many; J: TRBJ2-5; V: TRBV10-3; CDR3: CAISETSGGQETQYF; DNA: TGTGCCATCAGTGAGACTAGCGGGGGGCAAGAGACCCAGTACTTC
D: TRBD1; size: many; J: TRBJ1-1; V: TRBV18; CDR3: CASVEVTGGPTEAFF; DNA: TGTGCCAGCGTCGAAGTAACAGGGGGTCCCACTGAAGCTTTCTTT
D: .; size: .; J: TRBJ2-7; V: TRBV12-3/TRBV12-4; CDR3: CASSFRAGQGEQYF; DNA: TGTGCCAGCAGTTTCCGGGCAGGCCAAGGGGAGCAGTACTTC
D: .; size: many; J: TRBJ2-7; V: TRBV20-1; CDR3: CSARATNLPLGYEQYF; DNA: TGCAGTGCTAGAGCGACTAACTTACCCTTGGGGTACGAGCAGTACTTC
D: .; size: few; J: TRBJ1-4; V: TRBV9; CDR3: CASSVGNEKLFF; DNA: TGTGCCAGCAGCGTTGGTAATGAAAAACTGTTTTTT
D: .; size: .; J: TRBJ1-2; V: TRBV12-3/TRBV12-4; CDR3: CASSLGGVANYGYTF; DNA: TGTGCCAGCAGTTTAGGGGGAGTAGCTAACTATGGCTACACCTTC
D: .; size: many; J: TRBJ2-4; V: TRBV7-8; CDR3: CASSLGSHTGLNIQYF; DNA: TGTGCCAGCAGCTTAGGATCCCATACAGGGTTAAACATTCAGTACTTC
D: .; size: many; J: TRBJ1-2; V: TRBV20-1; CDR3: CSARTVVPPYGYTF; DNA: TGCAGTGCTAGAACAGTGGTCCCGCCTTATGGCTACACCTTC
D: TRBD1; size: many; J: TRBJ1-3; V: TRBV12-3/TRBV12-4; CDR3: CASRPTGEGNTIYF; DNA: TGTGCCAGCAGACCTACAGGGGAAGGAAACACCATATATTTT
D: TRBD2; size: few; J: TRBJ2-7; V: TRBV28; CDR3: CASSFLSGRRVYEQYF; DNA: TGTGCCAGCAGTTTCCTGAGCGGGAGACGGGTCTACGAGCAGTACTTC
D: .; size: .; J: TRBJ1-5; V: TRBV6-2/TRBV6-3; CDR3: CASSPGTPVWPQHF; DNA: TGTGCCAGCAGTCCCGGGACGCCCGTCTGGCCCCAGCATTTT
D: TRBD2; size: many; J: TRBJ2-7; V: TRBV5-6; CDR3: CASSFSGVSYEQYF; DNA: TGTGCCAGCAGCTTCAGCGGGGTCTCCTACGAGCAGTACTTC
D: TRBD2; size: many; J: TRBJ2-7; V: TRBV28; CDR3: CASISGRDYEQYF; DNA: TGTGCCAGCATTAGCGGGAGGGACTACGAGCAGTACTTC
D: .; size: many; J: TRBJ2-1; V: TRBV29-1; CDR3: CSVEDPALVNEQFF; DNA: TGCAGCGTTGAAGATCCCGCACTAGTAAATGAGCAGTTCTTC
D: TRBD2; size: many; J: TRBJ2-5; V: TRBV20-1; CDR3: CSSRGSGSLETQYF; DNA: TGCAGTTCCCGGGGTAGCGGGAGTTTGGAGACCCAGTACTTC
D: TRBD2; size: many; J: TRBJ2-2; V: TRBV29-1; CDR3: CSVVGLAGGMNTGELFF; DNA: TGCAGCGTTGTGGGACTAGCGGGAGGGATGAACACCGGGGAGCTGTTTTTT
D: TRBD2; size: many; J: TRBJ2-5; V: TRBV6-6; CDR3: CATGLAGGQETQYF; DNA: TGTGCCACCGGACTAGCGGGGGGGCAAGAGACCCAGTACTTC
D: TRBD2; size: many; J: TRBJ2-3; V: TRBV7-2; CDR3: CASSPSTAGVGSTDTQYF; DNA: TGTGCCAGCAGCCCTTCAACAGCGGGAGTGGGGAGCACAGATACGCAGTATTTT
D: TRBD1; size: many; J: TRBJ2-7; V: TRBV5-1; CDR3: CASSWTGGAIEQYF; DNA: TGCGCCAGCAGCTGGACAGGGGGCGCGATCGAGCAGTACTTC
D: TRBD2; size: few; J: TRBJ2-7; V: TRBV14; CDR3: CASSQDRRLAGGYSYEQYF; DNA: TGTGCCAGCAGCCAAGATCGTAGACTAGCGGGAGGATACTCCTACGAGCAGTACTTC
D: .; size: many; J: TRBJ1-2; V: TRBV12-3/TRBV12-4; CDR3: CASRRRGPNYGYTF; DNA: TGTGCCAGCAGACGCAGGGGACCTAACTATGGCTACACCTTC
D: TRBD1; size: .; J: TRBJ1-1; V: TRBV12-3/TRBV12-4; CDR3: CASSARQGFTEAFF; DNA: TGTGCCAGCAGTGCCAGACAGGGTTTCACTGAAGCTTTCTTT
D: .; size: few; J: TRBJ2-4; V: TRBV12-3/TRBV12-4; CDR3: CASSLVGPAKNIQYF; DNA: TGTGCCAGCAGTTTAGTTGGCCCAGCCAAAAACATTCAGTACTTC
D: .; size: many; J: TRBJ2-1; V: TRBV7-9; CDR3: CASSLDNEQFF; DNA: TGTGCCAGCAGCCTTGACAATGAGCAGTTCTTC
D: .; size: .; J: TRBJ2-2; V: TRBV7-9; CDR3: CASSLRQAGELFF; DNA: TGTGCCAGCAGCCTAAGACAGGCCGGGGAGCTGTTTTTT
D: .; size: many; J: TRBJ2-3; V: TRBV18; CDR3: CASSPPGLTDTQYF; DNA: TGTGCCAGCTCACCACCAGGTTTGACAGATACGCAGTATTTT
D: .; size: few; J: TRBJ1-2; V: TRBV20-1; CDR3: CSGVGRPYGYTF; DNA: TGCAGTGGTGTGGGAAGACCCTATGGCTACACCTTC
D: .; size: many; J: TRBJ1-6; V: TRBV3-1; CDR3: CASRPGTGNSPLHF; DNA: TGTGCCAGCAGACCTGGGACGGGGAATTCACCCCTCCACTTT
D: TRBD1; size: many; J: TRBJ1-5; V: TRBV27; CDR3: CASSSRTGTNQPQHF; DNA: TGTGCCAGCAGTTCCCGGACAGGTACCAATCAGCCCCAGCATTTT